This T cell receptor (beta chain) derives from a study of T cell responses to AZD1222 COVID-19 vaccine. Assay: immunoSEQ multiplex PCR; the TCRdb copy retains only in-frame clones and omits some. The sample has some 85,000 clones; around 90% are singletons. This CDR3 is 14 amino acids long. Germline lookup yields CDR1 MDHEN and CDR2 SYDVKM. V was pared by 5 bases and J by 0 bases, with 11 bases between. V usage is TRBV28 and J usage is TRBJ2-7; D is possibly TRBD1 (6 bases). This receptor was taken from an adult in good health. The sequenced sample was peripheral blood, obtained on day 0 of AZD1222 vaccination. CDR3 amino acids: CASSPTGSSYEQYF. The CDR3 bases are TGTGCCAGCAGTCCCACAGGGTCCTCCTACGAGCAGTACTTC.